This T cell receptor (beta chain) was captured in a study of blood T cell repertoires in COVID-19. The CDR3 is made up of 17 amino acids. CDR1 and CDR2 (germline): SGHTA, FQGNSA. With 1 base clipped from V and 6 bases from J, the junction kept 9 bases outside the gene matches. The repertoire was sequenced with immunoSEQ multiplex PCR; TCRdb's copy has only in-frame clones and lacks some. The sample lists roughly 200,000 clones; roughly 82% were seen once. This receptor was identified in a woman aged 60-75 years with acute COVID-19. The chain is built from TRBV7-2 and TRBJ2-3; TRBD2 agrees at 11 bases. The sequenced sample was PBMCs or T cells enriched from blood (not recorded which). The CDR3 sequence is CASSLDLAGGPSDTQYF. CDR3 bases: TGTGCCAGCAGCTTAGATCTAGCGGGGGGACCTTCGGATACGCAGTATTTT.